Here is one T cell receptor (beta chain) with its context. A much larger clone lies a single base off, so this may be a read error. Germline V gives CDR1 MNHEY, CDR2 SVGEGT. The V gene lost 5 bases and the J gene lost 2 bases, with 9 bases spanning the gap. The CDR3 totals 13 residues. This entry is derived from a study of spatial heterogeneity in lung cancer. Study context: Beta-chain sequences were consistently detected more often than alpha-chain sequences.

TCRdb reprocessed the 5' RACE reads via MiXCR and lists one record per CDR3 protein. The table has roughly 75,000 distinct CDR3 sequences, less than 15% seen once; the top ten hold more than 5.5%. Time point described: sample taken at primary tumor resection. Unsorted whole RNA of tumor, nontumor lung or frozen PBMC was sequenced. The receptor was derived from a male donor with early-stage non-small cell lung cancer. V gene TRBV6-2 or TRBV6-3 combines with J gene TRBJ1-1; D remains unclear. The input for sequencing was PBMCs, taken at surgery. The CDR3 nucleotides are TGTGCCAGCAGTCGACACTTTAACACTGAAGCTTTCTTT. It codes for CASSRHFNTEAFF.